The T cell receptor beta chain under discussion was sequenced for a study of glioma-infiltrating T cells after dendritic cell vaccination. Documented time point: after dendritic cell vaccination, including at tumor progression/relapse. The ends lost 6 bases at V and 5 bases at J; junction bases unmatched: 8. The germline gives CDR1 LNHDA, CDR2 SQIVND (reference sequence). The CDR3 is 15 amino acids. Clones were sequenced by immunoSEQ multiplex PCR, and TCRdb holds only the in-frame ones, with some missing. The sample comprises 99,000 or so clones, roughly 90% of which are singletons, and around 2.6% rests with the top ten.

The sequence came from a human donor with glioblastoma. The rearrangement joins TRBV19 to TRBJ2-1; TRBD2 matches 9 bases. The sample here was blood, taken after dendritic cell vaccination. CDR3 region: CASRRGGAGDNEQFF. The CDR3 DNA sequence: TGTGCCAGTAGGCGGGGGGGGGCCGGGGACAATGAGCAGTTCTTC.